One and the same sample provided the 28 T cell receptor beta chains below, sequenced in a study of cytomegalovirus exposure and HLA in healthy donors. Primers included in the PCR were 60 Vbeta and 13 Jbeta primers. Clones were sequenced by immunoSEQ multiplex PCR, and TCRdb holds only the in-frame ones, with some missing. The sample consists of 170,000 or so clones, roughly four fifths of them appearing once. Sample: PBMCs. The receptor set was obtained from a woman aged 25 to 39 in good health and CMV-seronegative.

This sequence joins TRBV6-5 and TRBJ1-3; D is unclear. Germline lookup yields CDR1 MNHEY and CDR2 SVGAGI. V gave up 5 bases and J gave up 0 bases, with 8 bases separating them. The CDR3 runs 14 residues. CDR3 amino acids: CASSPYGSGNTIYF. The DNA for the CDR3 is TGTGCCAGCAGTCCATACGGCTCTGGAAACACCATATATTTT.

The CDR3 loop reads CAWREPPGYGYTF. DNA for the CDR3: TGTGCCTGGAGAGAACCCCCGGGCTATGGCTACACCTTC. The V and J genes are TRBV30 and TRBJ1-2; D ambiguous. V gave up 3 bases and J gave up 4 bases, with 12 bases separating them. Germline lookup yields CDR1 GTSNPN and CDR2 SVGIG (reference sequence). The CDR3 sequence is 13 residues long. The full variable domain, its missing parts supplied by reference TRBV30 and TRBJ1-2, is SQTIHQWPATLVQPVGSPLSLECTVEGTSNPNLYWYRQAAGRGLQLLFYSVGIGQISSEVPQNLSASRPQDRQFILSSKKLLLSDSGFYLCAWREPPGYGYTFGSGTRLTVV.

This chain connects TRBV7-9 to TRBJ1-1; no firm D call. The CDR3 has 17 residues. Looked up from germline, CDR1 is SEHNR and CDR2 is FQNEAQ (reference sequence). Trimming took off 1 base at V and 4 bases at J, with 19 bases between the two ends. CDR3 nucleotides: TGTGCCAGCAGCTTAGGAGATGCGGGGATCCGGGCCACTGAAGCTTTCTTT. Its protein product is CASSLGDAGIRATEAFF.

A single count supports this clone. The rearrangement uses TRBV19 and TRBJ1-4; D perhaps matches TRBD1 (6 bases). The length of the CDR3 is 16 residues. The germline gives CDR1 LNHDA, CDR2 SQIVND (reference sequence). Trimming cost V 3 bases and J 3 bases, with 14 bases left between them. The CDR3 protein is CASSIRSGASNEKLFF. The CDR3 nucleotides read TGTGCCAGTAGTATCCGTTCAGGGGCCTCTAATGAAAAACTGTTTTTT.

The chain couples TRBV5-1 to TRBJ2-2; 13 nucleotides align to TRBD2. V trimming: 6 bases; J trimming: 0 bases; junction bases outside the gene matches: 11. The CDR3 length is 19 residues. The V gene's germline CDR1 is SGHRS and CDR2 YFSETQ. The CDR3 nucleotides are TGCGCCAGCACCAAAGACACTAGCGGGGGGGAATCGAACACCGGGGAGCTGTTTTTT. This translates into CASTKDTSGGESNTGELFF.

This chain uses TRBV2 with TRBJ2-5, with D tentatively TRBD2 (5 bases). The J call may be in error: the DNA end matches TRBJ2-7 better. The CDR3 is 13 amino acids. Germline V gene lookup returns CDR1 SNHLY and CDR2 FYNNEI. The CDR3 spells CASSEALATEQYF. DNA of the CDR3: TGTGCCAGCAGTGAAGCGTTAGCGACCGAGCAGTACTTC.

The J gene is TRBJ2-3, the V gene TRBV7-3; 8 nucleotides line up with TRBD1. The V gene's germline CDR1 is SGHTA and CDR2 FQGTGA. Trimming at V came to 3 bases and at J to 2 bases, leaving 4 bases not matched to a gene. The length of the CDR3 is 15 residues. The CDR3 DNA follows: TGTGCCAGCAGCTTCGGGACAGGAGCCACAGATACGCAGTATTTT. Translating it yields CASSFGTGATDTQYF.

Details on this clone: One end of the junction varies from germline; a read error may be responsible. The chain is built from TRBV6-5 and TRBJ2-6, with a tentative D call TRBD1 (5 bases). This CDR3 is built from 13 residues. The germline gives CDR1 MNHEY, CDR2 SVGAGI. The CDR3 nucleotides read TGTGCCAGCAGTCGTTCTGGGGCCAACGGCCTGACTTTC. Translation gives CASSRSGANGLTF.

The J gene is TRBJ1-5, the V gene TRBV28; 8 bases align to TRBD1. This CDR3 region has 16 residues. Germline CDR1 reads MDHEN; CDR2 reads SYDVKM. V lost 3 bases and J lost 4; bases outside the gene matches: 8. Here the CDR3 DNA reads TGTGCCAGCAGTTTCGAGGGACAGGTGCGTAATCAGCCCCAGCATTTT. This translates into CASSFEGQVRNQPQHF.

The V and J genes are TRBV7-9 and TRBJ2-1; TRBD2 might be the D (6 bases). CDR3 length: 13 amino acids. The V end was cut by 8 bases, the J end by 8 bases, with 16 bases between. Germline V lookup: CDR1 SEHNR, CDR2 FQNEAQ (reference sequence). The CDR3 is CASWGGGMDEQFF. In DNA form, the CDR3 reads TGTGCCAGCTGGGGTGGAGGGATGGATGAGCAGTTCTTC.

This chain joins TRBV4-1 and TRBJ1-4, with D possibly matching TRBD1 (6 bases). CDR3 size: 17 residues. The germline V gene encodes CDR1 MGHRA and CDR2 YSYEKL. V was pared by 1 base and J by 2 bases, with 14 bases between. The CDR3: CASSQVGDRRTNEKLFF. CDR3 DNA: TGCGCCAGCAGCCAAGTAGGTGACAGGAGGACTAATGAAAAACTGTTTTTT.

The CDR3 sequence is CASSLARVVEQFF. The CDR3 nucleotides read TGTGCCAGCAGCTTAGCCAGGGTTGTCGAGCAGTTCTTC. V gene TRBV7-2 combines with J gene TRBJ2-1; the D gene is possibly TRBD1 (5 bases). The CDR3 totals 13 residues. Trimming took off 0 bases at V and 10 bases at J, with 10 bases between the two ends. Germline CDR1 and CDR2: SGHTA and FQGNSA.

DNA of the CDR3: TGTGCCAGCAGCCCGGGACAGGGATTCACAGATACGCAGTATTTT. Residues: CASSPGQGFTDTQYF. The chain combines TRBV7-8 with TRBJ2-3; 9 bases match TRBD1. With 5 bases clipped from V and 2 bases from J, the junction kept 5 bases outside the gene matches. CDR3 length: 15 amino acids. Germline V gene lookup returns CDR1 SGHVS and CDR2 FQNEAQ.

The rearrangement links TRBV28 to TRBJ2-2; the D gene is possibly TRBD1 (5 bases). The germline V gene encodes CDR1 MDHEN and CDR2 SYDVKM. The CDR3 loop spans 17 amino acids. V was cut by 8 bases and J by 2 bases, with 21 bases left in between. CDR3 in amino acids: CASLWGPPRLNTGELFF. The CDR3 DNA reads TGTGCCAGCCTCTGGGGCCCGCCGAGACTTAACACCGGGGAGCTGTTTTTT.

V and J are TRBV7-9 and TRBJ1-1; TRBD1 agrees at 8 bases. Germline CDR1 reads SEHNR; CDR2 reads FQNEAQ (reference sequence). J gave up 1 base and V 3 bases, and 4 bases lay outside the gene matches. The CDR3 is made up of 15 amino acids. Here the CDR3 reads CASSFTGTGNTEAFF. The CDR3 DNA reads as TGTGCCAGCAGCTTTACCGGGACAGGGAACACTGAAGCTTTCTTT.

This chain uses TRBV7-2 with TRBJ1-3; the D gene is possibly TRBD1 (6 bases). This CDR3 has 14 amino acids. The V end lost 5 bases, the J end lost 1 base, and 9 bases lay between the germline ends. Germline lookup yields CDR1 SGHTA and CDR2 FQGNSA. The CDR3 reads CASSPTGSGNTIYF. CDR3 DNA sequence: TGTGCCAGCAGCCCGACAGGTTCTGGAAACACCATATATTTT.

CDR3 sequence: CASTTGQGNEKLFF. The CDR3, as DNA: TGTGCCAGCACCACGGGCCAGGGTAATGAAAAACTGTTTTTT. The J gene is TRBJ1-4, the V gene TRBV6-1; D possibly corresponds to TRBD1 (5 bases). CDR1 is MNHNS and CDR2 is SASEGT in the germline V gene. This CDR3 contains 14 residues. Trimming stripped 7 bases from V and 4 bases from J, with 13 bases between.

Concerning this clone itself: At one of its ends the junction is not consistent with the germline gene, which may arise from a read error. In nucleotides, the CDR3 is TGTTCCAGCAGCTTAGTGACAGGGGTCGGAAACACCATATATTTT. Translating gives CSSSLVTGVGNTIYF. The chain carries TRBV7-9 and TRBJ1-3; 8 nucleotides match TRBD1. Germline lookup yields CDR1 SEHNR and CDR2 FQNEAQ (reference sequence). The CDR3 spans 15 residues.

This chain joins TRBV11-1 and TRBJ2-5; 9 positions agree with TRBD1. This CDR3 contains 17 residues. The V segment lost 5 bases and the J segment 5 bases; nucleotides outside the gene matches: 15. The germline V gene has CDR1 SGHAT and CDR2 FQDESV (reference sequence). In nucleotides, the CDR3 is TGTGCCAGCAGCCTGGGGACAGGGAGCCCGGAGGGTGAGACCCAGTACTTC. This translates into CASSLGTGSPEGETQYF. Filled out from reference TRBV11-1 and TRBJ2-5, the complete variable domain reads EAEVAQSPRYKITEKSQAVAFWCDPISGHATLYWYRQILGQGPELLVQFQDESVVDDSQLPKDRFSAERLKGVDSTLKIQPAELGDSAMYLCASSLGTGSPEGETQYFGPGTRLLVL.

V and J are TRBV19 and TRBJ2-3; D perhaps matches TRBD1 (6 bases). Germline loops: CDR1 LNHDA, CDR2 SQIVND (reference sequence). CDR3 size: 13 residues. V was clipped by 10 bases and J by 2 bases, with 13 bases between them. The CDR3 loop reads CATTRGNTDTQYF. DNA of the CDR3: TGTGCCACGACAAGGGGGAACACAGATACGCAGTATTTT.

The rearrangement links TRBV4-3 to TRBJ1-6; possibly TRBD1 for D (5 bases). Germline loops: CDR1 LGHNA, CDR2 YSLEER. The CDR3 has 18 amino acids. Trimming stripped 0 bases from V and 2 bases from J, with 14 bases between. The CDR3 nucleotides read TGCGCCAGCAGCCAAGAACGCCGCAGGGAAACCTATAATTCACCCCTCCACTTT. Its protein product is CASSQERRRETYNSPLHF.

This chain connects TRBV6-1 to TRBJ2-2; 7 nucleotides align to TRBD2. Germline lookup yields CDR1 MNHNS and CDR2 SASEGT. Unmatched junction bases numbered 6, after V lost 10 bases and J lost 7 bases. The CDR3 runs 12 residues. The CDR3 DNA follows: TGTGCCAACCTGTGGGGGGGCGGGGAGCTGTTTTTT. This codes for CANLWGGGELFF.

This clone has only one observation. Other DNA sequences within the sample encode an identical CDR3. The gene calls are TRBV6-5 and TRBJ1-5; possibly TRBD1 for D (5 bases). The CDR3 is made up of 15 amino acids. V was trimmed by 0 bases and J by 0 bases, leaving 6 bases between them. The germline gives CDR1 MNHEY, CDR2 SVGAGI. The chain's CDR3 is CASSYSGDSNQPQHF. The CDR3 DNA sequence: TGTGCCAGCAGTTACTCAGGGGATAGCAATCAGCCCCAGCATTTT.

The chain combines TRBV18 with TRBJ2-7; the match to TRBD2 covers 8 bases. The CDR3 has 15 residues. V dropped 2 bases and J dropped 0; count of bases not matched to a gene: 3. Germline lookup yields CDR1 KGHSH and CDR2 LQKENI. The CDR3 spells CASSPAGTSSYEQYF. CDR3 DNA sequence: TGTGCCAGCTCACCAGCCGGGACTAGCTCCTACGAGCAGTACTTC.

The CDR3 spells CASSLGAAGANVLTF. CDR3 in DNA: TGTGCCAGCAGCTTAGGGGCAGCTGGGGCCAACGTCCTGACTTTC. The chain carries TRBV7-2 and TRBJ2-6; D call uncertain. The CDR3 is 15 amino acids. Germline CDR1 SGHTA, CDR2 FQGNSA. V lost 1 base and J lost 2, with 6 bases in between.

The rearrangement joins TRBV9 to TRBJ1-6; 8 bases are shared with TRBD1. The germline V gene encodes CDR1 SGDLS and CDR2 YYNGEE. The CDR3 extends over 14 amino acids. V was clipped by 2 bases and J by 8 bases; unmatched bases: 3. The CDR3 sequence is CASSVGTGDSPLHF. The CDR3 coding sequence is TGTGCCAGCAGCGTTGGGACAGGTGATTCACCCCTCCACTTT.

V is TRBV7-9 and J is TRBJ2-5; TRBD2 agrees at 14 bases. The end of the DNA aligns better with TRBJ2-7, so the J call may be wrong. The CDR3 is made up of 15 amino acids. Germline V gene sequence: CDR1 SEHNR, CDR2 FQNEAQ (reference sequence). CDR3 sequence reads: CASIQQGLAGAEQYF. The CDR3 bases are TGTGCCAGCATTCAGCAGGGACTAGCGGGGGCCGAGCAGTACTTC.

This chain uses TRBV7-2 with TRBJ2-1; 10 nucleotides line up with TRBD1. The trim removed 2 bases at V and 5 bases at J, leaving 3 bases unmatched. There are 15 residues in the CDR3. CDR1 SGHTA and CDR2 FQGNSA come from the germline V gene. The CDR3 DNA follows: TGTGCCAGCAGCTTATTGGGGACAGGGGACAATGAGCAGTTCTTC. It specifies CASSLLGTGDNEQFF. Combining the CDR3 with reference TRBV7-2 and TRBJ2-1 gives the whole variable domain GAGVSQSPSNKVTEKGKDVELRCDPISGHTALYWYRQSLGQGLEFLIYFQGNSAPDKSGLPSDRFSAERTGGSVSTLTIQRTQQEDSAVYLCASSLLGTGDNEQFFGPGTRLTVL.